Detailed here is one TCR beta chain. What it recognizes is unknown. Sample time point: baseline pretreatment blood. The treatment is: 15 Gy SBRT to primary tumor, nephrectomy 4 weeks later. Clear cell pathology was present in this patient's renal cell carcinoma. Some clones are missing from TCRdb's copy, which holds only in-frame ones; the method was immunoSEQ multiplex PCR. The table has under 25,000 clones, approximately 80% seen once; the top ten hold approximately 40%. The data belong to a study of radiation and T cells in renal cell carcinoma. V lost 1 base and J lost 5, with 11 bases in between. Germline CDR1 is KGHSH and CDR2 is LQKENI. The CDR3 has 14 amino acids. Study conclusions and caveats: In blood, top tumor clones expanded by 2 weeks, shrinking by 4.

The sequenced sample was blood, obtained from a patient whose treatment included radiotherapy and nephrectomy. This sequence originates from a man in his sixties with renal cell carcinoma. The chain joins TRBV18 to TRBJ2-5; D is possibly TRBD2 (6 bases). The chain's CDR3 is CASSPRRVRETQYF. CDR3 sequence (DNA): TGTGCCAGCTCACCACGGAGGGTGAGGGAGACCCAGTACTTC.